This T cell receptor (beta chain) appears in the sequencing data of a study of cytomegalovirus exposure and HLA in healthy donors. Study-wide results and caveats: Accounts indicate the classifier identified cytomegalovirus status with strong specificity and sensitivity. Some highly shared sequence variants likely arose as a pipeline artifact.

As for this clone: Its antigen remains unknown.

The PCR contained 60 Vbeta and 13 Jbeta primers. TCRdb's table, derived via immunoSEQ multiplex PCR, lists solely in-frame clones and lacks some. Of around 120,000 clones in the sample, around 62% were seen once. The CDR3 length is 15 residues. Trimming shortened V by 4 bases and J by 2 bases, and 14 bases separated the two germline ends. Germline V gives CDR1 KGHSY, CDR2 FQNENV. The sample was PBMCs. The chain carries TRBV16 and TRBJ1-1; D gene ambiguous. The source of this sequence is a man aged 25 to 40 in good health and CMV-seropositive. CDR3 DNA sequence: TGTGCCAGCAGCCCTAAGAGGAACGGTAACACTGAAGCTTTCTTT. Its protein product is CASSPKRNGNTEAFF.